The text below deals with one T cell receptor (beta chain). Germline lookup yields CDR1 LNHDA and CDR2 SQIVND (reference sequence). This CDR3 spans 14 amino acids. V dropped 6 bases and J dropped 3 bases, with 14 bases sitting between them. This entry is derived from a study of blood T cell repertoires in COVID-19. The protocol was immunoSEQ multiplex PCR, while the TCRdb copy is restricted to in-frame clones and leaves out a portion. The sample yields under 200,000 clones, about four fifths seen once. The sequencing sample was made of PBMCs or T cells enriched from blood (not recorded which). The origin of this receptor is a man over 45 who had recovered from COVID-19. The chain is built from TRBV19 and TRBJ1-1; the D gene is possibly TRBD1 (6 bases). The DNA for the CDR3 is TGTGCCAGTAGCCCCGGACAGCGTGACACTGAAGCTTTCTTT. Its protein is CASSPGQRDTEAFF.